Sequencing of this T cell receptor beta chain was carried out in a study of blood T cell repertoires in COVID-19. Study background: COVID-19 samples, acute and convalescent, were from the United States, Italy and Spain. T cells, B-cell-depleted T cells, or PBMCs provided the cDNA or gDNA that served as material.

Germline lookup yields CDR1 SNHLY and CDR2 FYNNEI. This CDR3 is 14 amino acids long. J gave up 6 bases and V 6 bases, and 11 bases lay outside the gene matches. Profiled with immunoSEQ multiplex PCR; TCRdb holds only in-frame clones, not every one. Seen here are some 200,000 clones, 70% to 90% observed once, and the top ten hold about 8%. The chain employs TRBV2 and TRBJ2-7, with 7 bases lining up with TRBD2. Input material: peripheral blood. This TCR was sampled from a woman in her forties or fifties with active or convalescent COVID-19. The CDR3: CASRVTSAATEQYF. CDR3 in DNA: TGTGCCAGCAGGGTCACTAGCGCCGCCACCGAGCAGTACTTC.